Presented here are 25 T cell receptor beta chains from one specimen sequenced in a study of graft-versus-host responses after intestinal transplantation. Using immunoSEQ multiplex PCR, the repertoire was profiled, and TCRdb retains in-frame clones only, with some absent. The table shows around 23,000 clones, with 90% to 95% occurring only once. Sequences were derived from PBMCs, sampled roughly 30 days after intestinal transplant. The receptors were sampled from a human patient who received an intestinal transplant, so some T cells may come from the graft donor.

The chain uses TRBV10-2 and TRBJ1-2; TRBD1 might be the D (5 bases). Germline V gives CDR1 WSHSY, CDR2 SAAADI. V dropped 8 bases and J dropped 4 bases, with 14 bases sitting between them. This CDR3 is 13 amino acids long. The CDR3 reads CASSRGVGYGYTF. DNA of the CDR3: TGCGCCAGCTCCCGAGGGGTCGGCTATGGCTACACCTTC.

The chain couples TRBV11-2 to TRBJ2-7, with TRBD1 as a possible D gene (6 bases). V lost 4 bases, J lost 4 bases, and 17 bases lay in between. Per the germline V gene, CDR1 is SGHAT and CDR2 is FQNNGV. The CDR3 is 15 residues long. The CDR3 is CASSSDSGVGYEQYF. CDR3 nucleotide sequence: TGTGCCAGCAGCTCGGACTCAGGGGTAGGGTACGAGCAGTACTTC. Filled out from reference TRBV11-2 and TRBJ2-7, the complete variable domain reads EAGVAQSPRYKIIEKRQSVAFWCNPISGHATLYWYQQILGQGPKLLIQFQNNGVVDDSQLPKDRFSAERLKGVDSTLKIQPAKLEDSAVYLCASSSDSGVGYEQYFGPGTRLTVT.

This chain joins TRBV23-1 and TRBJ2-2, with 10 bases matching TRBD2. TRBV23-1 is annotated as an ORF whose role is uncertain. CDR3 length equals 16 residues. The V gene end was trimmed by 3 bases and the J gene end by 6 bases; junction bases not matched to a gene: 7. DNA for the CDR3: TGCGCCAGCAGTCACCTAGCGGGAGTTGGCGCCGGGGAGCTGTTTTTT. It specifies CASSHLAGVGAGELFF.

V is TRBV5-1 and J is TRBJ2-5; D ambiguous. The CDR3 sequence is 13 residues long. Germline assignment: CDR1 SGHRS and CDR2 YFSETQ. V lost 0 bases, J lost 5 bases, and 8 bases lay in between. The CDR3 sequence: CASSLEQAETQYF. CDR3 in DNA: TGCGCCAGCAGCTTGGAGCAGGCGGAGACCCAGTACTTC.

The V call is TRBV13, the J call TRBJ2-7; perhaps TRBD2 as D (6 bases). V shed 5 bases and J shed 4 bases, with 18 bases lying between them. Germline-derived CDR1 and CDR2 are PRHDT and FYEKMQ (reference sequence). The CDR3 totals 15 residues. CDR3 sequence reads: CASSAYRDFGYEQYF. The CDR3 DNA reads as TGTGCCAGCAGCGCCTACCGGGACTTTGGGTACGAGCAGTACTTC.

A single count supports this clone. The chain links TRBV6-5 to TRBJ2-1; 9 nucleotides match TRBD2. Trimming cost V 1 base and J 9 bases; bases outside gene matches: 7. From germline, CDR1 is MNHEY and CDR2 SVGAGI. CDR3 length: 15 residues. The CDR3 DNA sequence: TGTGCCAGCAGTTACTACCAGCGGGGGGCAGGTGAGCAGTTCTTC. It encodes CASSYYQRGAGEQFF.

The CDR3 here is CASSRQGMDGYTF. CDR3 DNA sequence: TGTGCCAGCTCACGACAGGGAATGGATGGCTACACCTTC. The chain uses TRBV18 and TRBJ1-2; 7 bases map to TRBD1. This CDR3 contains 13 residues. Trimming removed 4 bases from V and 6 bases from J; junction bases left unmatched: 5. The germline gives CDR1 KGHSH, CDR2 LQKENI.

CDR3 sequence: CAGGLAGSNEQFF. In DNA form, the CDR3 reads TGTGCCGGGGGACTAGCGGGAAGCAATGAGCAGTTCTTC. This chain joins TRBV5-6 and TRBJ2-1; 13 bases map to TRBD2. After removal of 10 bases from V and 6 bases from J, the junction contained 4 bases not matched to a gene. The CDR3 extends over 13 amino acids. The germline V gene encodes CDR1 SGHDT and CDR2 YYEEEE.

The V and J genes are TRBV12-5 and TRBJ2-7; D not certain. The CDR3 covers 11 residues. Per the germline V gene, CDR1 is LGHNT and CDR2 is FRNRAP. Trimming stripped 6 bases from V and 3 bases from J, with 6 bases between. The CDR3 DNA follows: TGTGCTAGTGGACTTTACTACGAGCAGTACTTC. As protein: CASGLYYEQYF. Drawing the rest from reference TRBV12-5 and TRBJ2-7, the complete variable domain is DARVTQTPRHKVTEMGQEVTMRCQPILGHNTVFWYRQTMMQGLELLAYFRNRAPLDDSGMPKDRFSAEMPDATLATLKIQPSEPRDSAVYFCASGLYYEQYFGPGTRLTVT.

This clone was observed once. The chain carries TRBV30 and TRBJ1-5; TRBD1 matches 9 bases. J was trimmed by 2 bases and V by 0 bases; bases with no gene match: 2. Germline V gene data show CDR1 as GTSNPN and CDR2 as SVGIG (reference sequence). The CDR3 is made up of 15 amino acids. The CDR3 region has the DNA TGTGCCTGGAGTGTACAGGGGGCAGGCAATCAGCCCCAGCATTTT. Translated, it gives CAWSVQGAGNQPQHF. Looking up the rest from reference TRBV30 and TRBJ1-5 gives the full variable domain: SQTIHQWPATLVQPVGSPLSLECTVEGTSNPNLYWYRQAAGRGLQLLFYSVGIGQISSEVPQNLSASRPQDRQFILSSKKLLLSDSGFYLCAWSVQGAGNQPQHFGDGTRLSIL.

The rearrangement uses TRBV16 and TRBJ2-7; 7 positions match TRBD1. There are 16 residues in the CDR3. Unmatched junction bases numbered 11, after V lost 4 bases and J lost 2 bases. Germline-derived CDR1 and CDR2 are KGHSY and FQNENV. This CDR3 is CASSRETGALPYEQYF. CDR3 nucleotide sequence: TGTGCCAGCAGCCGCGAAACAGGGGCACTCCCCTACGAGCAGTACTTC. Variable domain in full (rest from reference TRBV16 and TRBJ2-7): GEEVAQTPKHLVRGEGQKAKLYCAPIKGHSYVFWYQQVLKNEFKFLISFQNENVFDETGMPKERFSAKCLPNSPCSLEIQATKLEDSAVYFCASSRETGALPYEQYFGPGTRLTVT.

The V gene is TRBV7-9, the J gene TRBJ2-1; D not certain. The CDR3 has 12 amino acids. V lost 5 bases and J lost 7, with 9 bases in between. In germline, CDR1 is SEHNR, CDR2 FQNEAQ (reference sequence). For the CDR3, the DNA is TGTGCCAGCAGCACGCCCCGGAATGAGCAGTTCTTC. This gives the protein CASSTPRNEQFF.

This clone is a singleton in its sample. This chain links TRBV4-3 with TRBJ2-1; 8 bases are a match to TRBD1. Germline V gene lookup returns CDR1 LGHNA and CDR2 YSLEER. The trim removed 1 base at V and 4 bases at J, leaving 3 bases unmatched. The CDR3 consists of 15 residues. The CDR3 nucleotides read TGCGCCAGCAGCCAAGTCAGGGGGCGGTACAATGAGCAGTTCTTC. Encoded protein: CASSQVRGRYNEQFF.

This sequence joins TRBV19 and TRBJ2-1; 10 bases agree with TRBD1. With 5 bases clipped from V and 0 bases from J, the junction kept 4 bases outside the gene matches. The CDR3 is 16 residues long. Germline V lookup: CDR1 LNHDA, CDR2 SQIVND (reference sequence). CDR3 DNA sequence: TGTGCCAGTAGTCCCCGGACAGGGGGCTCCTACAATGAGCAGTTCTTC. Translating gives CASSPRTGGSYNEQFF.

The chain uses TRBV30 and TRBJ2-5, with 8 bases aligning to TRBD1. V was pared by 3 bases and J by 3 bases, with 3 bases of the junction left unmatched. The germline gives CDR1 GTSNPN, CDR2 SVGIG (reference sequence). The CDR3 extends over 13 amino acids. The CDR3: CAWRWTGKETQYF. CDR3 bases: TGTGCCTGGAGGTGGACAGGGAAAGAGACCCAGTACTTC.

The rearrangement joins TRBV9 to TRBJ2-2, with D possibly matching TRBD1 (5 bases). V was trimmed by 0 bases and J by 6 bases, leaving 9 bases between them. Germline V gives CDR1 SGDLS, CDR2 YYNGEE. This CDR3 has 14 amino acids. CDR3 nucleotides: TGTGCCAGCAGCGTAGAGGGGTGGGCCGGGGAGCTGTTTTTT. Residues: CASSVEGWAGELFF.

This chain joins TRBV30 and TRBJ1-1, with D tentatively TRBD1 (6 bases). CDR1 and CDR2 (germline): GTSNPN, SVGIG (reference sequence). The CDR3 totals 13 residues. V gave up 3 bases and J gave up 1 base, with 9 bases separating them. CDR3 residues: CAWSTTGNTEAFF. The DNA of the CDR3 is TGTGCCTGGAGCACGACAGGGAACACTGAAGCTTTCTTT.

The chain has TRBV27 and TRBJ2-3; a possible D gene is TRBD2 (6 bases). The CDR3 has 15 residues. Trimming removed 0 bases at V and 0 bases at J, with 7 bases between. Germline assignment: CDR1 MNHEY and CDR2 SMNVEV (reference sequence). CDR3: CASSLSAGSTDTQYF. The CDR3 region has the DNA TGTGCCAGCAGTTTATCAGCGGGTAGCACAGATACGCAGTATTTT.

The chain couples TRBV9 to TRBJ1-1; D unclear. This CDR3 comprises 15 residues. Germline V gives CDR1 SGDLS, CDR2 YYNGEE. With 4 bases removed from V and 3 bases from J, the gap between germline ends came to 16 bases. CDR3 region: CASSSGLREDTEAFF. The CDR3 DNA follows: TGTGCCAGCAGCTCCGGACTCCGGGAGGACACTGAAGCTTTCTTT.

The chain joins TRBV4-1 to TRBJ1-5; D gene unclear. Trimming shortened V by 3 bases and J by 6 bases, and 12 bases separated the two germline ends. Germline V gene lookup returns CDR1 MGHRA and CDR2 YSYEKL. The CDR3 runs to 14 residues. The CDR3 bases are TGCGCCAGCAGCCACCGGACCACGGCTCAGCCCCAGCATTTT. As protein: CASSHRTTAQPQHF.

The chain employs TRBV29-1 and TRBJ2-3; D could derive from TRBD1 or TRBD2 (5 bases each). Germline loops: CDR1 SQVTM, CDR2 ANQGSEA. This CDR3 region has 16 residues. V was trimmed by 3 bases and J by 5 bases, leaving 21 bases between them. The CDR3 sequence: CSVEGAAGGAGDTQYF. For the CDR3, the DNA is TGCAGCGTTGAGGGAGCTGCGGGTGGGGCGGGAGATACGCAGTATTTT.

The table lists this clone with a count of one. The chain recombines TRBV7-6 with TRBJ1-1; a weak D match, TRBD1 (5 bases). Per the germline V gene, CDR1 is SGHVS and CDR2 is FNYEAQ. CDR3 length: 16 residues. Trimming pared 1 base from V and 3 bases from J, leaving 15 bases between. In nucleotides, the CDR3 is TGTGCCAGCAGCTTAGAGAGGGGACCCGCGTACACTGAAGCTTTCTTT. Its translation is CASSLERGPAYTEAFF.

CDR3: CASRPMGLAGGYEQYF. The DNA of the CDR3 is TGTGCAAGTCGCCCTATGGGACTAGCGGGAGGCTACGAGCAGTACTTC. The V gene is TRBV12-2, the J gene TRBJ2-7; no check of the table's D call, TRBD2, against the DNA was made. TRBV12-2 is termed a pseudogene. The CDR3 spans 16 residues.

This sequence joins TRBV7-9 and TRBJ1-2, with D uncertain. Germline values: CDR1 SEHNR, CDR2 FQNEAQ (reference sequence). This CDR3 contains 13 residues. Trimming removed 3 bases at V and 3 bases at J, with 8 bases between. The CDR3 DNA is TGTGCCAGCAGCTTGGCCGATTACTATGGCTACACCTTC. Translating gives CASSLADYYGYTF.

This rearrangement joins TRBV5-6 to TRBJ1-2; D might be TRBD1 (6 bases). Germline CDR1 is SGHDT and CDR2 is YYEEEE. The CDR3 contains 19 residues. The V end lost 4 bases, the J end lost 0 bases, and 25 bases lay between the germline ends. In nucleotides, the CDR3 is TGTGCCAGCAGCCACCACTTACGACAGGAGTCAAGGGCTAACTATGGCTACACCTTC. It specifies CASSHHLRQESRANYGYTF.